The 30 T cell receptor beta chains below come from one sample, sequenced in a study of T cell repertoires in cytomegalovirus infection. Each CDR3 protein gets one entry after TCRdb re-called the reads with MiXCR. The sample includes roughly 730,000 distinct CDR3 sequences, roughly 33% of them seen just once. What these receptors recognize is not known. The sequenced sample was cultured PBMCs, obtained from culture after CMV antigen stimulation. The receptors derive from a human donor in good health (CMV status not recorded). Some clones in this sample may be carry-over from other donors' samples.

The chain couples TRBV20-1 to TRBJ2-7, with a weak D call TRBD1 (5 bases). The CDR3 runs to 14 residues. From germline, CDR1 is DFQATT and CDR2 SNEGSKA (reference sequence). Deletions cut 1 base from V and 7 bases from J, with 17 bases between. CDR3 DNA sequence: TGCAGTGCTAGAGGACAGTCTCCCCGGTTGGAGCAGTACTTC. Its protein is CSARGQSPRLEQYF.

The genes are TRBV28 and TRBJ1-3, with D tentatively TRBD1 (5 bases). V lost 3 bases and J 2 bases, leaving 8 bases between the germline ends. The CDR3 runs 14 residues. Per the germline V gene, CDR1 is MDHEN and CDR2 is SYDVKM. CDR3: CASSFWGTGNTIYF. The CDR3 region has the DNA TGTGCCAGCAGTTTCTGGGGGACTGGAAACACCATATATTTT.

This clonotype was seen a handful of times. The rearrangement links TRBV7-8 to TRBJ1-1, with 9 bases aligning to TRBD1. Germline trimming cut 1 base from V and 10 bases from J; bases unmatched to any gene: 7. CDR1 is SGHVS and CDR2 is FQNEAQ in the germline V gene. The CDR3 sequence is 14 residues long. DNA of the CDR3: TGTGCCAGCAGCTTAGTGAGAACAGGGGGCTTAGCTTTCTTT. Translating gives CASSLVRTGGLAFF.

The chain recombines TRBV11-2 with TRBJ1-1, with D possibly TRBD1 on 5 matching bases. Germline CDR1 and CDR2: SGHAT and FQNNGV. The V and J ends lost 1 base and 6 bases respectively, with 9 bases between them. The CDR3 runs to 13 residues. The DNA of the CDR3 is TGTGCCAGCAGCTTAGCGGTGGGGGCTGAAGCTTTCTTT. Translation gives CASSLAVGAEAFF.

This clonotype has a handful of counts. The CDR3 loop reads CASSPLWGAGANVLTF. As DNA, the CDR3 is TGTGCCAGCAGTCCCCTTTGGGGGGCTGGGGCCAACGTCCTGACTTTC. The rearrangement links TRBV6-2 or TRBV6-3 to TRBJ2-6; TRBD2 is a possible D gene (6 bases). Germline CDR1 MNHEY, CDR2 SVGEGT. The CDR3 runs 16 residues. The V and J ends lost 5 bases and 2 bases respectively, with 13 bases between them.

V gene TRBV6-1 combines with J gene TRBJ1-2, with D possibly matching TRBD1 (5 bases). CDR3 length: 14 amino acids. Germline lookup yields CDR1 MNHNS and CDR2 SASEGT. V was shortened by 5 bases and J by 1 base, with 11 bases between the two germline ends. The CDR3: CASSSGGDNYGYTF. The CDR3 coding sequence is TGTGCCAGCAGTTCCGGGGGTGATAACTATGGCTACACCTTC.

This clonotype has a handful of counts. The V gene is TRBV7-8, the J gene TRBJ2-1; D is possibly TRBD2 (6 bases). Germline assignment: CDR1 SGHVS and CDR2 FQNEAQ. The CDR3 runs 16 residues. Trimming took 5 bases from V and 1 from J, leaving 15 bases between them. CDR3 residues: CASSPRLDASYNEQFF. The CDR3 DNA reads TGTGCCAGCAGCCCTCGACTAGACGCGTCCTACAATGAGCAGTTCTTC.

The gene calls are TRBV15 and TRBJ1-5, with 9 bases aligning to TRBD1. This CDR3 contains 14 residues. Germline V CDR1 and CDR2: LNHNV, YYDKDF (reference sequence). V gave up 5 bases and J gave up 5 bases; unmatched junction bases: 4. The CDR3 sequence: CATSRGTGYQPQHF. In DNA, the CDR3 is TGTGCCACCAGCCGGGGGACAGGGTATCAGCCCCAGCATTTT. Full variable domain (missing parts from reference TRBV15 and TRBJ1-5): DAMVIQNPRYQVTQFGKPVTLSCSQTLNHNVMYWYQQKSSQAPKLLFHYYDKDFNNEADTPDNFQSRRPNTSFCFLDIRSPGLGDTAMYLCATSRGTGYQPQHFGDGTRLSIL.

This chain uses TRBV6-6 with TRBJ1-1; 10 bases map to TRBD1. CDR3 length: 17 amino acids. Trimming took 5 bases from V and 1 from J; bases not matched to a gene: 10. Per germline, CDR1 MNHNY and CDR2 SVGAGI (reference sequence). The DNA of the CDR3 is TGTGCCAGCAGTAAGCCGGGACAGGGGTTAGGGAACACTGAAGCTTTCTTT. Translating it yields CASSKPGQGLGNTEAFF.

Comment on this clonotype: Germline is not matched at one junction end, which may reflect a read error. The rearrangement joins TRBV11-2 to TRBJ2-1; 10 bases line up with TRBD1. The germline V gene encodes CDR1 SGHAT and CDR2 FQNNGV. This CDR3 contains 15 residues. The CDR3 loop is CASSPDRGHYNQQFF. The CDR3 nucleotides are TGTGCCAGCAGCCCAGACAGGGGGCATTACAATCAGCAGTTCTTC.

This clonotype was found a few times. The rearrangement joins TRBV28 to TRBJ1-2, with a tentative D call TRBD1 (5 bases). Trimming shortened V by 7 bases and J by 6 bases, and 18 bases separated the two germline ends. The germline V gene encodes CDR1 MDHEN and CDR2 SYDVKM. The CDR3 loop spans 14 amino acids. CDR3 region: CASTPGVTADGYTF. The CDR3 DNA sequence: TGTGCCAGCACCCCGGGTGTGACAGCGGATGGCTACACCTTC.

A few counts support this clonotype. The chain employs TRBV4-1 and TRBJ2-5, with D possibly being TRBD1 or TRBD2 (7 bases each). V lost 1 base and J lost 3, with 15 bases in between. Germline CDR1 and CDR2: MGHRA and YSYEKL. This CDR3 region has 16 residues. The CDR3 DNA reads as TGCGCCAGCAGCCAAGGGGCAGGGGGGGTGGAAGAGACCCAGTACTTC. Protein: CASSQGAGGVEETQYF.

A few counts support this clonotype. The genes are TRBV27 and TRBJ1-2; D remains unclear. Trimming stripped 10 bases from V and 3 bases from J, with 9 bases between. The germline V gene has CDR1 MNHEY and CDR2 SMNVEV (reference sequence). The CDR3 length is 11 residues. CDR3 nucleotide sequence: TGTGCCACCGGAAGTGACTATGGCTACACCTTC. This codes for CATGSDYGYTF.

This clonotype was seen at least ten times. The rearrangement joins TRBV7-4 to TRBJ2-3; D could derive from TRBD1 or TRBD2 (5 bases each). The CDR3 consists of 21 residues. V lost 3 bases to trimming and J lost 3 bases, with 31 bases between them. Looked up from germline, CDR1 is SGHVT and CDR2 is SQSDAQ. The CDR3 loop reads CASSLGFLGRVRAAATDTQYF. Written as DNA, the CDR3 is TGTGCCAGCAGCTTGGGTTTCTTGGGGCGCGTTAGGGCAGCGGCAACAGATACGCAGTATTTT.

For this clonotype: Germline and junction disagree at one end, which may indicate a read error. The V gene is TRBV20-1, the J gene TRBJ2-5; 8 positions match TRBD2. Germline V gene sequence: CDR1 DFQATT, CDR2 SNEGSKA (reference sequence). The CDR3 sequence is 15 residues long. The CDR3 DNA is TGCAGTGCTGAACCGGGACTAGGGGGAGAAGAGACCCAGCACTTC. Protein product: CSAEPGLGGEETQHF.

This clonotype was seen at least ten times. The chain combines TRBV7-8 with TRBJ1-5, with D maybe TRBD1 (6 bases). Germline CDR1 and CDR2: SGHVS and FQNEAQ. CDR3 length: 18 residues. V lost 2 bases to trimming and J lost 1 base, with 18 bases between them. CDR3 residues: CASSLSRGGRMSNQPQHF. The CDR3 DNA follows: TGTGCCAGCAGCTTATCTAGGGGGGGGCGGATGAGCAATCAGCCCCAGCATTTT.

The chain couples TRBV20-1 to TRBJ1-3, with D uncertain. V lost 0 bases and J 0 bases, leaving 6 bases between the germline ends. CDR1 is DFQATT, CDR2 SNEGSKA, per germline (reference sequence). The CDR3 runs to 14 residues. CDR3 in amino acids: CSAREPISGNTIYF. DNA for the CDR3: TGCAGTGCTAGAGAACCGATCTCTGGAAACACCATATATTTT.

This chain connects TRBV27 to TRBJ2-7; 7 positions agree with TRBD2. V lost 5 bases and J lost 7; bases outside the gene matches: 8. The CDR3 sequence is 13 residues long. Per the germline V gene, CDR1 is MNHEY and CDR2 is SMNVEV (reference sequence). The DNA for the CDR3 is TGTGCCAGCAGTGTAGCGGGTAGCGGAGAGCAGTACTTC. It yields the protein CASSVAGSGEQYF.

This clonotype turned up a few times. V is TRBV19 and J is TRBJ1-5, with no clear D. Trimming took 2 bases from V and 1 from J, leaving 9 bases between them. Germline CDR1 reads LNHDA; CDR2 reads SQIVND (reference sequence). CDR3 size: 15 residues. The CDR3: CASSINAASNQPQHF. The CDR3 nucleotides read TGTGCCAGTAGTATAAACGCGGCGAGCAATCAGCCCCAGCATTTT. Drawing the rest from reference TRBV19 and TRBJ1-5, the complete variable domain is DGGITQSPKYLFRKEGQNVTLSCEQNLNHDAMYWYRQDPGQGLRLIYYSQIVNDFQKGDIAEGYSVSREKKESFPLTVTSAQKNPTAFYLCASSINAASNQPQHFGDGTRLSIL.

This clonotype was counted a few times. The chain is built from TRBV5-4 and TRBJ1-1; D not certain. Germline assignment: CDR1 SGHNT and CDR2 YYREEE (reference sequence). This CDR3 region has 15 residues. Trimming left V 3 bases short and J 1 base short, with 13 bases between. CDR3 region: CASSSRGGPNTEAFF. The CDR3 DNA reads TGTGCCAGCAGCTCGCGGGGAGGACCGAACACTGAAGCTTTCTTT.

This clonotype has more than one count but fewer than ten. J is TRBJ2-1 and V is TRBV7-6; 9 nucleotides match TRBD1. CDR3 length equals 15 residues. Germline lookup yields CDR1 SGHVS and CDR2 FNYEAQ. The V segment lost 5 bases and the J segment 4 bases; nucleotides outside the gene matches: 6. This CDR3 is CASSRGTGRYNEQFF. CDR3 sequence (DNA): TGTGCCAGCAGCCGAGGGACAGGGCGTTACAATGAGCAGTTCTTC.

Here the CDR3 DNA reads TGTGCCTGGAGTGTTCCGGGACCCAACAATCCGCAGGGCGAGACCCAGTACTTC. Its protein is CAWSVPGPNNPQGETQYF. This chain joins TRBV30 and TRBJ2-5; D possibly uses TRBD1 or TRBD2 (5 bases each). Trimming cost V 0 bases and J 5 bases, with 25 bases left between them. CDR3 size: 18 residues. Germline loops: CDR1 GTSNPN, CDR2 SVGIG (reference sequence).

The chain links TRBV7-2 to TRBJ1-6, with D possibly being TRBD1 (5 bases). This CDR3 has 16 residues. The germline gives CDR1 SGHTA, CDR2 FQGNSA. V was clipped by 1 base and J by 7 bases, with 14 bases between them. The CDR3 DNA sequence: TGTGCCAGCAGCTTAGTGGGGCGGGGTCGGAATTCACCCCTCCACTTT. Protein sequence: CASSLVGRGRNSPLHF.

This chain uses TRBV7-9 with TRBJ2-5; a weak D match, TRBD2 (5 bases). The CDR3 covers 15 residues. Trimming removed 5 bases at V and 2 bases at J, with 15 bases between. CDR1 and CDR2 from the germline V gene are SEHNR and FQNEAQ (reference sequence). The CDR3 DNA follows: TGTGCCAGCAGCCTCCAGCCTGGACTGCAAGAGACCCAGTACTTC. It encodes CASSLQPGLQETQYF.

The chain combines TRBV19 with TRBJ1-5, with a weak D call TRBD1 (6 bases). With 5 bases removed from V and 3 bases from J, the gap between germline ends came to 8 bases. The CDR3 length is 13 residues. CDR1 is LNHDA, CDR2 SQIVND, per germline (reference sequence). CDR3 bases: TGTGCCAGTAGTCGGGACAACAATCAGCCCCAGCATTTT. It encodes CASSRDNNQPQHF.

The genes are TRBV6-1 and TRBJ2-7; 10 nucleotides agree with TRBD1. Germline assignment: CDR1 MNHNS and CDR2 SASEGT. Unmatched junction bases numbered 8, after V lost 5 bases and J lost 4 bases. The CDR3 loop spans 15 amino acids. The CDR3 sequence is CASSIPGQGMYEQYF. The CDR3 DNA is TGTGCCAGCAGTATCCCGGGACAGGGGATGTACGAGCAGTACTTC.

This clonotype was observed a few times. The gene calls are TRBV6-6 and TRBJ2-1, with TRBD2 matching 12 bases. Trimming at V came to 6 bases and at J to 6 bases, leaving 6 bases not matched to a gene. CDR1 and CDR2 from the germline V gene are MNHNY and SVGAGI (reference sequence). The CDR3 is 15 residues long. The CDR3 DNA reads TGTGCCAGCAGATTTGGACTAGCGGGACTCAATGAGCAGTTCTTC. Protein sequence: CASRFGLAGLNEQFF.

The chain couples TRBV15 to TRBJ1-1; no firm D call. Trimming pared 2 bases from V and 4 bases from J, leaving 5 bases between. This CDR3 is built from 12 residues. Germline V gives CDR1 LNHNV, CDR2 YYDKDF (reference sequence). CDR3 sequence: CATSRFGTEAFF. CDR3 bases: TGTGCCACCAGCAGATTTGGCACTGAAGCTTTCTTT. The variable domain in full, with the rest retrieved from reference TRBV15 and TRBJ1-1, is DAMVIQNPRYQVTQFGKPVTLSCSQTLNHNVMYWYQQKSSQAPKLLFHYYDKDFNNEADTPDNFQSRRPNTSFCFLDIRSPGLGDTAMYLCATSRFGTEAFFGQGTRLTVV.

The V call is TRBV29-1, the J call TRBJ2-1; D ambiguous. V was trimmed by 8 bases and J by 3 bases, leaving 5 bases between them. From germline, CDR1 is SQVTM and CDR2 ANQGSEA. The CDR3 loop spans 10 amino acids. The CDR3 DNA reads as TGCAGCTTCCTCTACAATGAGCAGTTCTTC. It encodes CSFLYNEQFF.

This clonotype was seen a handful of times. The chain joins TRBV15 to TRBJ2-5; 10 bases are shared with TRBD2. The CDR3 contains 15 residues. V shed 5 bases and J 4 bases; nucleotides not matched to a gene: 7. Germline CDR1 is LNHNV and CDR2 is YYDKDF (reference sequence). The CDR3 nucleotides read TGTGCCACCAGCGCCGGTAGCGGGGGGTTAGAGACCCAGTACTTC. Translation gives CATSAGSGGLETQYF.